This TCR beta chain stems from a study of OX40 agonist ivuxolimab in advanced cancers. Data came from immunoSEQ multiplex PCR; TCRdb stores just in-frame clones and leaves some out. Seen here are 55,000 to 70,000 clones, more than 70% observed once, and the top ten hold around 2.5%. The V end was cut by 6 bases, the J end by 5 bases, with 13 bases between. Germline V gene data show CDR1 as ENHRY and CDR2 as SYGVKD. The CDR3 covers 13 residues. The sequence was obtained from an adult with an advanced solid tumor such as melanoma, head and neck, liver or kidney cancer. Here the sequenced sample was CD4+ or CD8+ T cells sorted from blood, taken in a trial of the OX40 agonist ivuxolimab. This sequence joins TRBV10-3 and TRBJ2-5, with D maybe TRBD1 (6 bases). The CDR3 is CAIRTGTGETQYF. The CDR3 DNA reads TGTGCCATCAGGACAGGCACCGGGGAGACCCAGTACTTC.